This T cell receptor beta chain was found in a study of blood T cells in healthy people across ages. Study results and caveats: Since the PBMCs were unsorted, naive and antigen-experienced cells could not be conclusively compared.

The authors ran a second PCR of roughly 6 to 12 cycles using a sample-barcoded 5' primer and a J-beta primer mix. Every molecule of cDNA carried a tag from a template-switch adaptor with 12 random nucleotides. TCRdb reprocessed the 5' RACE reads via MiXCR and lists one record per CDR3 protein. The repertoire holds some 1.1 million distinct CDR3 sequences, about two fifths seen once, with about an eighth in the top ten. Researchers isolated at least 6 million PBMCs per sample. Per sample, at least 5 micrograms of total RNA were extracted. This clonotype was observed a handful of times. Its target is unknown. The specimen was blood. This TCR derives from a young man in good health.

The CDR3 is CASSLSGGANQPQHF. The CDR3 region has the DNA TGTGCCAGCAGTTTATCGGGAGGGGCGAATCAGCCCCAGCATTTT. This chain connects TRBV12-3 or TRBV12-4 to TRBJ1-5; a possible D gene is TRBD1 (5 bases). The CDR3 runs 15 residues. V lost 2 bases, J lost 4 bases, and 12 bases lay in between.